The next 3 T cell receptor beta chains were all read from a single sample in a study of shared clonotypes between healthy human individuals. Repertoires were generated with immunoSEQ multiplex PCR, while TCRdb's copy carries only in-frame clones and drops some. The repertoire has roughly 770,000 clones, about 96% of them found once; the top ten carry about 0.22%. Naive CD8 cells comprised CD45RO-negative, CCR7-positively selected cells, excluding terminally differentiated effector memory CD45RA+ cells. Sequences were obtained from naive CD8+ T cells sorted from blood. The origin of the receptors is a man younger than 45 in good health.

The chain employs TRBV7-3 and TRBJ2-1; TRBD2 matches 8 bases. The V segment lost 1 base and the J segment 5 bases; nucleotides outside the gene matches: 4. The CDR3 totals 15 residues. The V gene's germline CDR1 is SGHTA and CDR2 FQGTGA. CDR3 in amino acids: CASSLIAGPDNEQFF. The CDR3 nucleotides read TGTGCCAGCAGCTTAATAGCGGGACCCGACAATGAGCAGTTCTTC.

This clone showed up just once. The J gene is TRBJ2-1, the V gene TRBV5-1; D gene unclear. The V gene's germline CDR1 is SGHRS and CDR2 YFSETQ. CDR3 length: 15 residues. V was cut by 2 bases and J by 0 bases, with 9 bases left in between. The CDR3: CASSFHQSSYNEQFF. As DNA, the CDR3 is TGCGCCAGCAGCTTTCATCAGAGCTCCTACAATGAGCAGTTCTTC.

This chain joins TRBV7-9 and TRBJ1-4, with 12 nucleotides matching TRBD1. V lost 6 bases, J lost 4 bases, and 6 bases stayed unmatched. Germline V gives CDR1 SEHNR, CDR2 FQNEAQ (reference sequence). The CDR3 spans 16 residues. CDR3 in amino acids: CASRKGQGADNEKLFF. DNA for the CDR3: TGTGCCAGCAGAAAGGGACAGGGGGCGGATAATGAAAAACTGTTTTTT. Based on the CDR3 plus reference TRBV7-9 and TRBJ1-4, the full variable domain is DTGVSQNPRHKITKRGQNVTFRCDPISEHNRLYWYRQTLGQGPEFLTYFQNEAQLEKSRLLSDRFSAERPKGSFSTLEIQRTEQGDSAMYLCASRKGQGADNEKLFFGSGTQLSVL.